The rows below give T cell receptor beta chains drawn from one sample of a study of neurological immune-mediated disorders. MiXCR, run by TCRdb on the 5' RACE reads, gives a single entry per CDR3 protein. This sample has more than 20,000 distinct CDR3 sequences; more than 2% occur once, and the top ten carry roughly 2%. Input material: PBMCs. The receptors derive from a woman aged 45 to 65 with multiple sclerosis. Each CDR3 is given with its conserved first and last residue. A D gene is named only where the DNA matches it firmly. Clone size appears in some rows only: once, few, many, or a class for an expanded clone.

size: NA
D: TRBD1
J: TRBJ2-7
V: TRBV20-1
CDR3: CSAAGTGYNEQYF
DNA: TGCAGTGCTGCCGGGACAGGGTACAATGAGCAGTACTTC

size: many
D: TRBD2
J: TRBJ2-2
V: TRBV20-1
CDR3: CSATLGTRGTGELFF
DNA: TGCAGTGCTACCCTAGGGACTAGGGGGACCGGGGAGCTGTTTTTT

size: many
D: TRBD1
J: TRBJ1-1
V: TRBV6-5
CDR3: CASSRQGIMNTEAFF
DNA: TGTGCCAGCAGCCGACAGGGTATAATGAACACTGAAGCTTTCTTT

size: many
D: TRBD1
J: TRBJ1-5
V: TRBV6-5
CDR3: CASSPDRVHNQPQNF
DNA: TGTGCCAGCAGCCCGGACAGGGTCCACAATCAGCCCCAGAATTTT

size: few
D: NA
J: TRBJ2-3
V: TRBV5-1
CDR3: CASSPPGMGDTQYF
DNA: TGCGCCAGCAGCCCCCCCGGAATGGGCGATACGCAGTATTTT

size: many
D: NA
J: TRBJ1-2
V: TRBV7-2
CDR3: CASSLVGPQYGYTF
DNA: TGTGCCAGCAGCTTAGTCGGGCCGCAGTATGGCTACACCTTC

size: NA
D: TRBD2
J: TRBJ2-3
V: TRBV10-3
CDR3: CATSAGGTTDTQYF
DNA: TGTGCCACTTCAGCGGGAGGGACCACAGATACGCAGTATTTT

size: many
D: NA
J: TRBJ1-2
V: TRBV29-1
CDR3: CSVGAGFDGYTF
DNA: TGCAGCGTGGGGGCGGGCTTTGATGGCTACACCTTC

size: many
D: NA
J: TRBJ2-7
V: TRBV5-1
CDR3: CASSRQFIDYEQYF
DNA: TGCGCCAGCAGCCGACAGTTTATCGACTACGAGCAGTACTTC

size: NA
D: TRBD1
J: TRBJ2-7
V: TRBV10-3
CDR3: CAISERTGSDEQYF
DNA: TGTGCCATCAGTGAGAGGACAGGGTCTGACGAGCAGTACTTC

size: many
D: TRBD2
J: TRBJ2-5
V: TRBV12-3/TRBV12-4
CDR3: CASSFTGGRETQYF
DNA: TGTGCCAGCAGTTTTACGGGGGGAAGGGAGACCCAGTACTTC

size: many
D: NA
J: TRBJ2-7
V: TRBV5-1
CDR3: CASSLYQGPYEQYF
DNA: TGCGCCAGCAGCTTGTACCAGGGACCCTACGAGCAGTACTTC

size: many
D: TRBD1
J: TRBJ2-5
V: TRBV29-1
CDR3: CSVDRGPETQYF
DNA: TGCAGCGTTGACAGGGGGCCGGAGACCCAGTACTTC

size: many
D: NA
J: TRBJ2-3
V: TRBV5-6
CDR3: CASKGSGTDTQYF
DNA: TGTGCCAGCAAGGGGTCGGGGACAGATACGCAGTATTTT

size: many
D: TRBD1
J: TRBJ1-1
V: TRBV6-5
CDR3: CASSRTGEAFF
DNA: TGTGCCAGCAGCAGGACAGGGGAAGCTTTCTTT

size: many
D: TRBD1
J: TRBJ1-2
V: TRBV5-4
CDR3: CASSPGQGATMSGYTF
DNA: TGTGCCAGCAGCCCTGGACAGGGGGCGACGATGTCGGGCTACACCTTC

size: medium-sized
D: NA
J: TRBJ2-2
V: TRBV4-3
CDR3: CASSQRTGGELFF
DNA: TGCGCCAGCAGCCAACGGACGGGCGGGGAGCTGTTTTTT

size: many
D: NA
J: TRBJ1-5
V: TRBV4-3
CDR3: CASSQDLGSNQPQNF
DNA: TGCGCCAGCAGCCAAGATCTGGGGAGCAATCAGCCCCAGAATTTT

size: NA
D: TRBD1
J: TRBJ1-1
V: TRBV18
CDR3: CASSRDRGGAEAFF
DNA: TGTGCCAGCTCCCGGGACAGGGGAGGAGCTGAAGCTTTCTTT

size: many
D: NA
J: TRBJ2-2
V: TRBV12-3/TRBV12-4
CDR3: CASSWQGDRELFF
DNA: TGTGCCAGCAGTTGGCAAGGGGACCGGGAGCTGTTTTTT

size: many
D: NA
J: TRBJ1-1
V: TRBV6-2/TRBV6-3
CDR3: CASTDIRTEAFF
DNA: TGTGCCAGCACCGATATTCGGACTGAAGCTTTCTTT

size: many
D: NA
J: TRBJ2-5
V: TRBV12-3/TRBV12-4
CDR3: CASSFFGETQYF
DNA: TGTGCCAGCAGTTTTTTTGGGGAGACCCAGTACTTC

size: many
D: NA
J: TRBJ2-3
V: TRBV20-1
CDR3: CSASLRRGNADTQYF
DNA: TGCAGTGCTAGTCTTCGCCGGGGGAACGCAGATACGCAGTATTTT

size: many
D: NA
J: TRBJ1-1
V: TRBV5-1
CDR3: CASSLGGLGAEAFF
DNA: TGCGCCAGCAGCTTGGGCGGTCTGGGGGCTGAAGCTTTCTTT

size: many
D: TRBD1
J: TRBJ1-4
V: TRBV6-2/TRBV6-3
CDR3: CASRKHPSTGGEKLFF
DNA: TGTGCCAGCAGAAAACACCCCTCGACAGGGGGTGAAAAACTGTTTTTT

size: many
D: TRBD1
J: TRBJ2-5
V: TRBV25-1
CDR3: CASSARTGGLQETQYF
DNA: TGTGCCAGCAGTGCACGGACAGGGGGCTTGCAAGAGACCCAGTACTTC

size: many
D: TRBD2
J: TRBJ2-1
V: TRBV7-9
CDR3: CASSLGGSSANEQFF
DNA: TGTGCCAGCAGCCTCGGGGGGAGTTCCGCCAATGAGCAGTTCTTC

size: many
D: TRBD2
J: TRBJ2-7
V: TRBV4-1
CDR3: CASSERVTSGTYEQYF
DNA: TGCGCCAGCAGTGAGAGAGTAACTAGCGGAACCTACGAGCAGTACTTC

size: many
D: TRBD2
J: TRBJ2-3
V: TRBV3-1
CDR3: CASSQVLAGRDTQYF
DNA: TGTGCCAGCAGCCAAGTACTAGCGGGCCGAGATACGCAGTATTTT

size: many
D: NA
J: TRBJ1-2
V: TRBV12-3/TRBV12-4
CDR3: CASSRTPTANYGYTF
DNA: TGTGCCAGCAGCCGGACCCCGACGGCTAACTATGGCTACACCTTC

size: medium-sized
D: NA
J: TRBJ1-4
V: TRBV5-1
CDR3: CASSLARGTNEKLFF
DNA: TGCGCCAGCAGCTTGGCCCGGGGGACTAATGAAAAACTGTTTTTT

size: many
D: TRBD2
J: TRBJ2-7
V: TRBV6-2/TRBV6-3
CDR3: CASGTSGGHEQYF
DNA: TGTGCCAGCGGTACTAGCGGGGGCCACGAGCAGTACTTC

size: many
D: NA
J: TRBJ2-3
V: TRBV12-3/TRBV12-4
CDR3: CASAKGGTQYF
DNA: TGTGCCAGCGCTAAGGGAGGTACGCAGTATTTT

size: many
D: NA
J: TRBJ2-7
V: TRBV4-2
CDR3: CASTQGGGRTAEQYF
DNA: TGTGCCAGCACTCAGGGGGGCGGGAGGACTGCCGAGCAGTACTTC

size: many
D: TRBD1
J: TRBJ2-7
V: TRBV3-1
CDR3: CASSLDRDGEQYF
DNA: TGTGCCAGCAGCCTAGACAGGGACGGCGAGCAGTACTTC

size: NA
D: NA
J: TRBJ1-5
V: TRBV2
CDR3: CASTDINQPQHF
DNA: TGTGCCAGCACCGACATTAACCAGCCCCAGCATTTT

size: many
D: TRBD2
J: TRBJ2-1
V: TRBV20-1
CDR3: CSARDRLASGPEQFF
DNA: TGCAGTGCTAGAGATAGACTAGCATCCGGTCCTGAGCAGTTCTTC

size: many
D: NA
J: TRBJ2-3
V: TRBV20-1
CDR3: CSAEGGTDTQYF
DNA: TGCAGTGCCGAGGGGGGAACAGATACGCAGTATTTT

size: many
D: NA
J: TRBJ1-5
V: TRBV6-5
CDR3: CASSYSKAGQPQNF
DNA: TGTGCCAGCAGTTACTCGAAGGCGGGTCAGCCCCAGAATTTT

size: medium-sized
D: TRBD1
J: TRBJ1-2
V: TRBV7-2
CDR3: CASSSGTGENGYTF
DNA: TGTGCCAGCAGCTCGGGGACAGGGGAGAATGGCTACACCTTC

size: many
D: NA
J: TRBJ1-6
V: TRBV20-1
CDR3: CSASDSRNSPLHF
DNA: TGCAGTGCTTCGGACTCGCGGAATTCACCCCTCCACTTT